These T cell receptor beta chains were read from a single sample in a study of blood T cell repertoires in COVID-19. Assay used: immunoSEQ multiplex PCR; TCRdb lists only in-frame clones, some missing. Here the sample spans 250,000 or so clones, over 70% being singletons. The specimen was peripheral blood. Every receptor here comes from a woman between 40 and 55 years old who had recovered from COVID-19. The CDR3 runs from the conserved cysteine through the conserved F or W. Fields, in order: D gene, CDR3 length, J gene, V gene, clone size, CDR3 protein, CDR3 DNA. D genes are given only for firm matches. Where a row states a size, it is once, few, many or the class of an expanded clone; other rows omit it.

.,13,TRBJ1-2,TRBV19,.,CASSKGEGYGYTF,TGTGCCAGTAGTAAGGGAGAGGGCTATGGCTACACCTTC
TRBD1,15,TRBJ2-7,TRBV11-2,.,CASSRRQGAGYEQYF,TGTGCCAGCAGCCGTCGACAGGGGGCTGGGTACGAGCAGTACTTC
.,16,TRBJ1-2,TRBV18,.,CASSPPEGGVYGGYTF,TGTGCCAGCTCACCACCCGAGGGGGGGGTATATGGCGGCTACACCTTC
.,14,TRBJ2-7,TRBV7-2,.,CASSSRGSSYEQYF,TGTGCCAGCAGCTCCCGGGGGAGCTCCTACGAGCAGTACTTC
.,13,TRBJ2-1,TRBV5-4,.,CASSLTSIDEQFF,TGTGCCAGCAGCTTGACTAGCATCGATGAGCAGTTCTTC
.,14,TRBJ1-2,TRBV14,.,CASSQDLDSYGYTF,TGTGCCAGCAGCCAAGACCTAGACAGCTATGGCTACACCTTC
TRBD1,14,TRBJ2-1,TRBV6-2/TRBV6-3,few,CASSSTGIYNEQFF,TGTGCCAGCAGTTCGACAGGGATCTACAATGAGCAGTTCTTC
.,13,TRBJ1-1,TRBV7-3,.,CASSSGRNTEAFF,TGTGCCAGCAGCTCGGGTCGAAACACTGAAGCTTTCTTT
TRBD2,17,TRBJ2-3,TRBV5-1,.,CASSPYLGSRGADTQYF,TGCGCCAGCAGCCCCTACCTAGGTAGCCGGGGGGCAGATACGCAGTATTTT
.,12,TRBJ2-5,TRBV7-3,.,CASSATGETQYF,TGTGCCAGCAGCGCCACAGGGGAGACCCAGTACTTC
.,15,TRBJ2-7,TRBV5-5,once,CASSYRQGGGYEQYF,TGTGCCAGCAGCTATAGACAGGGAGGAGGTTACGAGCAGTACTTC
.,15,TRBJ2-7,TRBV10-3,.,CAISESQASPGEQYF,TGTGCCATCAGTGAGTCCCAAGCGAGTCCCGGGGAGCAGTACTTC
.,18,TRBJ1-6,TRBV2,.,CASRGFSTATAPNSPLHF,TGTGCCAGCAGGGGGTTTTCGACAGCCACTGCCCCTAATTCACCCCTCCACTTT
.,13,TRBJ1-2,TRBV11-2,.,CASSLGGRYGYTF,TGTGCCAGCAGCTTAGGGGGGCGATATGGCTACACCTTC
.,13,TRBJ1-2,TRBV18,.,CASSPEEVSGYTF,TGTGCCAGCTCACCCGAGGAGGTATCGGGCTACACCTTC
.,15,TRBJ2-3,TRBV5-1,.,CASSLDRGDTDTQYF,TGCGCCAGCAGCTTAGACCGCGGTGACACAGATACGCAGTATTTT
.,14,TRBJ2-3,TRBV5-1,.,CASSLDARADTQYF,TGCGCCAGCAGCTTGGATGCCAGGGCAGATACGCAGTATTTT
.,14,TRBJ1-2,TRBV5-1,.,CASRPSSGDDGYTF,TGCGCCAGCAGACCCTCCTCAGGGGACGATGGCTACACCTTC
.,14,TRBJ2-3,TRBV4-1,.,CASSPRGSTDTQYF,TGCGCCAGCAGCCCCCGGGGGAGCACAGATACGCAGTATTTT
TRBD1,15,TRBJ1-2,TRBV6-4,.,CASSPGQGLFYGYTF,TGTGCCAGCAGTCCCGGACAGGGTCTCTTCTATGGCTACACCTTC
.,16,TRBJ2-2,TRBV10-3,.,CAISDRGYGGTGELFF,TGTGCCATCAGTGATAGGGGCTACGGGGGTACCGGGGAGCTGTTTTTT
.,16,TRBJ2-3,TRBV5-5,.,CASSWRGGESTDTQYF,TGTGCCAGCAGCTGGAGGGGCGGGGAAAGCACAGATACGCAGTATTTT
.,17,TRBJ1-5,TRBV18,.,CASSPRLAGDPPRPQHF,TGTGCCAGCTCACCAAGATTGGCAGGGGACCCCCCCCGGCCCCAGCATTTT
.,13,TRBJ1-1,TRBV9,.,CASSVDWNTEAFF,TGTGCCAGCAGCGTAGACTGGAACACTGAAGCTTTCTTT
TRBD1,14,TRBJ1-1,TRBV6-5,once,CASRRDLTGPEAFF,TGTGCCAGCCGGCGGGACTTGACAGGGCCCGAAGCTTTCTTT
.,14,TRBJ1-1,TRBV19,.,CASSSVFLNTEAFF,TGTGCCAGTAGTTCCGTGTTCTTGAACACTGAAGCTTTCTTT
TRBD2,11,TRBJ2-1,TRBV30,.,CAWSVRGGQFF,TGTGCCTGGAGTGTACGGGGGGGTCAGTTCTTC
TRBD1,14,TRBJ2-7,TRBV7-9,.,CASSKKTGGREQYF,TGTGCCAGCAGCAAAAAGACAGGGGGTAGGGAGCAGTACTTC
.,15,TRBJ2-3,TRBV6-2/TRBV6-3,.,CASSYGTGSTDTQYF,TGTGCCAGCAGTTACGGTACCGGGAGCACAGATACGCAGTATTTT
TRBD1,16,TRBJ2-3,TRBV4-3,.,CASSRLDRGGTDTQYF,TGCGCCAGCAGCCGCCTGGACAGGGGGGGCACAGATACGCAGTATTTT
TRBD1,20,TRBJ1-5,TRBV6-2/TRBV6-3,.,CASSYPRTGGSHGSNQPQHF,TGTGCCAGCAGTTACCCCCGGACAGGGGGCTCCCATGGGAGCAATCAGCCCCAGCATTTT
TRBD2,15,TRBJ2-1,TRBV5-1,.,CASSDGGGGHNEQFF,TGCGCCAGCAGCGATGGTGGCGGGGGGCACAATGAGCAGTTCTTC
.,13,TRBJ2-1,TRBV3-1/TRBV3-2,.,CASSPYSYNEQFF,TGTGCCAGCAGCCCCTACAGTTACAATGAGCAGTTCTTC
TRBD1,12,TRBJ2-7,TRBV30,.,CASSTGAYEQYF,TGTGCCTCGTCCACAGGGGCCTACGAGCAGTACTTC
TRBD2,14,TRBJ2-7,TRBV27,many,CASSSRGPREAQYF,TGTGCCAGCAGTTCCCGTGGCCCTCGGGAGGCGCAGTACTTC
.,14,TRBJ1-3,TRBV5-1,.,CASRPDSSGNTIYF,TGCGCCAGCAGACCCGACAGCTCTGGAAACACCATATATTTT
TRBD1,17,TRBJ2-6,TRBV2,.,CASSDETGYSGANVLTF,TGTGCCAGCAGTGACGAGACAGGGTATAGTGGGGCCAACGTCCTGACTTTC
TRBD2,17,TRBJ2-5,TRBV7-8,.,CASSFALAAYSQETQYF,TGTGCCAGCAGCTTTGCGCTAGCGGCCTACTCCCAAGAGACCCAGTACTTC
.,15,TRBJ2-7,TRBV5-1,.,CASSLGASETYEQYF,TGCGCCAGCAGCTTGGGGGCTAGCGAGACCTACGAGCAGTACTTC
TRBD1,12,TRBJ1-2,TRBV7-9,.,CAFSTGNYGYTF,TGTGCCTTCTCGACAGGGAACTATGGCTACACCTTC
TRBD1,15,TRBJ1-2,TRBV9,.,CASQGGDRDNYGYTF,TGTGCCAGCCAGGGAGGAGACAGGGATAACTATGGCTACACCTTC
.,14,TRBJ1-2,TRBV27,.,CASSLLGGRGGYTF,TGTGCCAGCAGTTTGTTGGGGGGGCGGGGTGGCTACACCTTC
.,14,TRBJ1-1,TRBV11-2,.,CATSRVGLNTEAFF,TGTGCCACTTCCAGGGTCGGTTTGAACACTGAAGCTTTCTTT
.,13,TRBJ1-2,TRBV4-1,.,CASMGQGKRGYTF,TGCGCCAGCATGGGGCAGGGGAAGAGGGGCTACACCTTC
.,12,TRBJ1-1,TRBV23-1,.,CASSQLGSEAFF,TGCGCCAGCAGTCAACTGGGGAGTGAAGCTTTCTTT
.,15,TRBJ2-5,TRBV5-1,.,CASSLGQGGTETQYF,TGCGCCAGCAGCCTGGGTCAGGGCGGAACAGAGACCCAGTACTTC
.,14,TRBJ1-1,TRBV9,.,CASSPQTGNTEAFF,TGTGCCAGCAGCCCTCAGACGGGGAACACTGAAGCTTTCTTT
.,11,TRBJ1-1,TRBV19,.,CASSLNTEAFF,TGTGCCAGTAGCTTAAACACTGAAGCTTTCTTT
TRBD1,11,TRBJ1-1,TRBV7-9,.,CATVQGAKAFF,TGTGCAACCGTCCAGGGGGCCAAAGCTTTCTTT
.,15,TRBJ1-5,TRBV5-1,.,CASSRGGNSNQPQHF,TGCGCCAGCAGCAGGGGGGGAAATAGCAATCAGCCCCAGCATTTT
.,13,TRBJ2-1,TRBV19,once,CATGGTGVDEQFF,TGTGCCACCGGGGGAACAGGGGTGGATGAGCAGTTCTTC
TRBD1,16,TRBJ1-2,TRBV5-5,.,CASSLANRGGYYGYTF,TGTGCCAGCAGCTTGGCTAACAGGGGAGGATACTATGGCTACACCTTC
.,13,TRBJ1-1,TRBV19,.,CASKTGLNTEAFF,TGTGCCAGTAAGACAGGATTGAACACTGAAGCTTTCTTT